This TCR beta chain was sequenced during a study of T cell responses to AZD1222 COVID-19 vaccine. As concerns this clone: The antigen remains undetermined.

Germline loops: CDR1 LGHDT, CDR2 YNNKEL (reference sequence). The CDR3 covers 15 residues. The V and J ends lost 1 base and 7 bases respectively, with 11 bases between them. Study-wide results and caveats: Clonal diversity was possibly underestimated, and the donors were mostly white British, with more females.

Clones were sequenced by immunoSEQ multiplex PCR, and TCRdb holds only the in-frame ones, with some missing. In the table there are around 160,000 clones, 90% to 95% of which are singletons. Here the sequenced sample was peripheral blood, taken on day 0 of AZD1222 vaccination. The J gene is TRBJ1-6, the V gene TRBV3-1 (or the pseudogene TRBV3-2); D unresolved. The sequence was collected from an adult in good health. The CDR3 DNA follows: TGTGCCAGCAGCCAAGGCCGGACGGGAAATTCACCCCTCCACTTT. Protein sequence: CASSQGRTGNSPLHF.